This T cell receptor beta chain comes out of a study of T-cell reconstitution after alpha-beta-depleted transplantation in children. The authors prepared the TCRbeta library with unique molecular identifiers. TCRdb passed the PCR reads through MiXCR, listing each CDR3 protein once. The sample consists of approximately 250,000 distinct CDR3 sequences, more than 7.5% of them appearing once. The V and J ends lost 2 bases and 5 bases respectively, with 4 bases between them. The CDR3 spans 11 residues. This clonotype was observed many times. The J gene is TRBJ2-7, the V gene TRBV12-3 or TRBV12-4, with D unresolved. The sample here was PBMCs from the stem cell graft donor, taken from the stem cell graft. This TCR was sampled from a human donor who donated a stem cell graft to a child with SCID. The CDR3 here is CASSLRDEQYF. The CDR3 DNA reads TGTGCCAGCAGTTTAAGGGACGAGCAGTACTTC.